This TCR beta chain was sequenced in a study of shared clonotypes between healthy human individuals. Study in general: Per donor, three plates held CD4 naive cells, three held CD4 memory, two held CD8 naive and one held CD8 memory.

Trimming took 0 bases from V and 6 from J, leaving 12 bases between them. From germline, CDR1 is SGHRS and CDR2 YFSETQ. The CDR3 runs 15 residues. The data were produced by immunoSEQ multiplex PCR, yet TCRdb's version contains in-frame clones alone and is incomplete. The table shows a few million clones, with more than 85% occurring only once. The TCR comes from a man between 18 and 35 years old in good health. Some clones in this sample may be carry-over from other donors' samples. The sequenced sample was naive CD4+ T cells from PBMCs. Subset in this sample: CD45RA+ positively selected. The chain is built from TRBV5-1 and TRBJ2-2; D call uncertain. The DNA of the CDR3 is TGCGCCAGCAGCTTGGAGGGCGGCTGGGCCGGGGAGCTGTTTTTT. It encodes CASSLEGGWAGELFF.